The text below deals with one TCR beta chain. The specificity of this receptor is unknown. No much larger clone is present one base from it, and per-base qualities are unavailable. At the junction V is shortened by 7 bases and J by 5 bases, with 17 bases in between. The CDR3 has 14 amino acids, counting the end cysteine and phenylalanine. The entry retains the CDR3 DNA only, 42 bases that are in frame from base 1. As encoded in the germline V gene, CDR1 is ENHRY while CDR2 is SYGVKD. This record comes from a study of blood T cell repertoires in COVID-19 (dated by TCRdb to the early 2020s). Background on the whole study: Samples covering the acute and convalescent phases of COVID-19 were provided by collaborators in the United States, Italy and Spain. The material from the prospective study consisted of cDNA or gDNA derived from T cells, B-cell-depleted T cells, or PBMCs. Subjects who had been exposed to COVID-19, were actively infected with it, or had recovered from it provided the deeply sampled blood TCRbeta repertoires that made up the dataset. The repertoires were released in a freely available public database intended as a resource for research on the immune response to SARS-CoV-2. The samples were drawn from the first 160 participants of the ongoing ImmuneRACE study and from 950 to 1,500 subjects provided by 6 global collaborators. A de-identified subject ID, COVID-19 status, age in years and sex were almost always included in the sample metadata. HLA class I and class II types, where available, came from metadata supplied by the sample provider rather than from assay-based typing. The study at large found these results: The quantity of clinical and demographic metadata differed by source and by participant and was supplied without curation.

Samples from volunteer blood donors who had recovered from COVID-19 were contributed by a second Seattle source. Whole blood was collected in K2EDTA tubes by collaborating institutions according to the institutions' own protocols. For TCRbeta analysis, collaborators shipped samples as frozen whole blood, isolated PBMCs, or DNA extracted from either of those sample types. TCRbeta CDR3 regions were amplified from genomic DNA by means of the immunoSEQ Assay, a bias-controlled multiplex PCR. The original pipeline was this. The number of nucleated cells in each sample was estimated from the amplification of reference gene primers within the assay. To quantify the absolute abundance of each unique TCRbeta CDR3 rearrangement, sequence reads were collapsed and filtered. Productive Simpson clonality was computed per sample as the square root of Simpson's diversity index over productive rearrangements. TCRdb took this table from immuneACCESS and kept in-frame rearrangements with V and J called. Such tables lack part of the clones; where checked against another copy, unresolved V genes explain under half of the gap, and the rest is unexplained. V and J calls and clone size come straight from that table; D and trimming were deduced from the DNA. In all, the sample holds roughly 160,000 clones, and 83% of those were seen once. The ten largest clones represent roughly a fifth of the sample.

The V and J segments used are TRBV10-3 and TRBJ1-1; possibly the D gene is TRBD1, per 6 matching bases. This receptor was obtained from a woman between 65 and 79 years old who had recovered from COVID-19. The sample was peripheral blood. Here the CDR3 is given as CAITRTDGLTEAFF. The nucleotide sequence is TGTGCCATCACCCGGACAGATGGACTGACTGAAGCTTTCTTT.